The 32 T cell receptor beta chains below come from one sample, sequenced in a study of blood T cells in healthy people across ages. For the second PCR, which ran for about 6 to 11 cycles, a sample-barcoded 5' primer and a J-beta primer mix were used. TCRdb re-called the 5' RACE reads with MiXCR, one entry per CDR3 protein. Among 1.5 million to 2 million distinct CDR3 sequences, roughly 30% were seen once, and the ten largest hold 7.7%. Sequenced: blood. The receptors were sampled from a woman aged 25 to 39 in good health.

This clonotype was picked up a small number of times. With a much larger clone just one base away, this may be a read error. The DNA of the CDR3 is TGCAGTGCCCGGTGGGGGGACAAGAGCTCCTACGAGCGGTACTTC. Translated, it gives CSARWGDKSSYERYF. The chain is built from TRBV20-1 and TRBJ2-7; D is possibly TRBD1 or TRBD2 (6 bases each). The CDR3 runs 15 residues. Per the germline V gene, CDR1 is DFQATT and CDR2 is SNEGSKA (reference sequence).

V is TRBV7-8 and J is TRBJ2-1; possibly TRBD1 for D (6 bases). This CDR3 comprises 17 residues. From germline, CDR1 is SGHVS and CDR2 FQNEAQ. V shed 3 bases and J shed 0 bases, with 15 bases lying between them. CDR3 sequence: CASSFYRRDNSYNEQFF. CDR3 sequence (DNA): TGTGCCAGCAGCTTCTATCGCCGGGACAACTCCTACAATGAGCAGTTCTTC.

The chain couples TRBV9 to TRBJ1-5; D gene ambiguous. V lost 2 bases and J lost 5, with 8 bases in between. The CDR3 consists of 13 residues. The germline gives CDR1 SGDLS, CDR2 YYNGEE. The CDR3 protein is CASSVVPDQPQHF. The CDR3 bases are TGTGCCAGCAGCGTTGTACCCGATCAGCCCCAGCATTTT.

This clonotype has just a few counts. The V and J genes are TRBV10-2 and TRBJ2-1, with 7 bases lining up with TRBD1. The CDR3 runs 15 residues. Unmatched junction bases numbered 10, after V lost 7 bases and J lost 4 bases. Germline V gives CDR1 WSHSY, CDR2 SAAADI. The CDR3 DNA reads TGCGCCAGCACCTCCCTCGGGACAGTGTACAATGAGCAGTTCTTC. It translates to CASTSLGTVYNEQFF.

This chain joins TRBV29-1 and TRBJ2-1, with 12 positions matching TRBD2. V lost 2 bases to trimming and J lost 10 bases; unmatched junction nucleotides: 12. The CDR3 is 16 residues long. Germline V gene data show CDR1 as SQVTM and CDR2 as ANQGSEA. CDR3 DNA sequence: TGCAGCGTTGAAAGGGGGACTAGCGGGTACTCCTACGAGCAGTTCTTC. Protein: CSVERGTSGYSYEQFF.

This CDR3 reads CASSLGAPLGETQYF. The CDR3 DNA follows: TGTGCCAGCAGTTTAGGGGCCCCCTTGGGGGAGACCCAGTACTTC. The chain employs TRBV12-3 or TRBV12-4 and TRBJ2-5; D not resolved. The CDR3 spans 15 residues. The ends were cut back, 1 base at V and 5 bases at J, with 14 bases in the middle.

The chain couples TRBV7-3 to TRBJ2-1, with 9 nucleotides matching TRBD2. The CDR3 consists of 16 residues. Trimming at V came to 0 bases and at J to 7 bases, leaving 7 bases not matched to a gene. Germline V gene data show CDR1 as SGHTA and CDR2 as FQGTGA. The CDR3 region is CASSLTAGGVGNEQFF. The CDR3 coding sequence is TGTGCCAGCAGCTTAACGGCGGGGGGGGTCGGGAATGAGCAGTTCTTC.

The chain is built from TRBV7-9 and TRBJ2-6; no clear D. The length of the CDR3 is 18 residues. CDR1 is SEHNR and CDR2 is FQNEAQ in the germline V gene (reference sequence). The germline V and J ends were trimmed by 0 bases and 2 bases, with 14 bases remaining between them. This chain's CDR3 is CASSLADGRTAGANVLTF. CDR3 nucleotides: TGTGCCAGCAGCTTAGCGGACGGACGTACGGCTGGGGCCAACGTCCTGACTTTC.

This CDR3 is CASSLGTGARSPNSPLHF. The CDR3 nucleotides are TGTGCCAGCAGCTTGGGAACAGGGGCACGGTCACCCAATTCACCCCTCCACTTT. The V call is TRBV7-2, the J call TRBJ1-6; 7 bases match TRBD1. The CDR3 sequence is 18 residues long. Trimming cost V 3 bases and J 7 bases; bases outside gene matches: 15. Germline V gives CDR1 SGHTA, CDR2 FQGNSA.

In its sample, this clonotype was seen many times. V usage is TRBV29-1 and J usage is TRBJ2-1; tentative D call: TRBD1 (6 bases). CDR3 length: 12 residues. Germline loops: CDR1 SQVTM, CDR2 ANQGSEA. The V gene lost 7 bases and the J gene lost 7 bases, with 14 bases spanning the gap. The CDR3 DNA reads as TGCAGCGGTGGAACAGGGTCGAATGAGCAGTTCTTC. Amino acid sequence: CSGGTGSNEQFF.

V usage is TRBV12-3 or TRBV12-4 and J usage is TRBJ1-2; the match to TRBD1 covers 11 bases. This CDR3 spans 16 amino acids. After removal of 5 bases from V and 2 bases from J, the junction contained 7 bases not matched to a gene. CDR3 amino acids: CASSIWTGGANYGYTF. CDR3 in DNA: TGTGCCAGCAGTATCTGGACAGGGGGCGCAAACTATGGCTACACCTTC.

This chain connects TRBV28 to TRBJ1-1; TRBD1 might be the D (5 bases). There are 11 residues in the CDR3. V shed 8 bases and J shed 3 bases, with 7 bases lying between them. CDR1 is MDHEN, CDR2 SYDVKM, per germline. CDR3 DNA sequence: TGTGCCAGCGGGGACCACACTGAAGCTTTCTTT. Translated, it gives CASGDHTEAFF.

The sample holds a few counts of this clonotype. This sequence joins TRBV7-2 and TRBJ2-4, with D possibly being TRBD1 (5 bases). Trimming took 1 base from V and 6 from J, leaving 13 bases between them. Germline V lookup: CDR1 SGHTA, CDR2 FQGNSA. This CDR3 is 15 amino acids long. CDR3 region: CASSLGSVTANIQYF. The CDR3 DNA follows: TGTGCCAGCAGCTTAGGTTCAGTGACAGCAAACATTCAGTACTTC.

This clonotype was seen a single time. V gene TRBV28 combines with J gene TRBJ2-3; TRBD1 aligns across 10 bases. V lost 5 bases and J lost 6; bases outside the gene matches: 8. Germline CDR1 is MDHEN and CDR2 is SYDVKM. This CDR3 is 15 amino acids long. The DNA for the CDR3 is TGTGCCAGCAGTCCTCCGGGACAGGGGATTGATACGCAGTATTTT. Protein: CASSPPGQGIDTQYF.

The J gene is TRBJ2-7, the V gene TRBV11-3; D gene unclear. Germline loops: CDR1 SGHNT, CDR2 YENEEA. CDR3 length equals 13 residues. V was cut by 4 bases and J by 0 bases, with 7 bases left in between. DNA for the CDR3: TGTGCCAGCAGCTATTGGGACTCCTACGAGCAGTACTTC. Encoded protein: CASSYWDSYEQYF.

The chain joins TRBV6-1 to TRBJ2-5; no firm D call. The germline V gene encodes CDR1 MNHNS and CDR2 SASEGT. The CDR3 contains 13 residues. Trimming left V 1 base short and J 5 bases short, with 8 bases between. CDR3 region: CASSEGYRETQYF. As DNA, the CDR3 is TGTGCCAGCAGTGAAGGGTACCGGGAGACCCAGTACTTC.

Concerning this clonotype: One junction end does not reproduce the germline sequence, and a read error may be involved. The rearrangement joins TRBV13 to TRBJ2-7; 9 positions agree with TRBD2. Germline-derived CDR1 and CDR2 are PRHDT and FYEKMQ (reference sequence). The CDR3 runs 15 residues. The CDR3 reads CASGLRLAGLNEQYF. CDR3 DNA: TGTGCCAGCGGCTTACGCCTAGCGGGGCTCAATGAGCAGTACTTC.

The gene calls are TRBV5-1 and TRBJ2-2; D remains unclear. The V end lost 4 bases, the J end lost 4 bases, and 14 bases lay between the germline ends. The V gene's germline CDR1 is SGHRS and CDR2 YFSETQ. CDR3 size: 15 residues. Here the CDR3 DNA reads TGCGCCAGCAGCAACGAGCCCTTGGGCACCGGGGAGCTGTTTTTT. This sequence encodes CASSNEPLGTGELFF. Complete variable domain (other parts from reference TRBV5-1 and TRBJ2-2): KAGVTQTPRYLIKTRGQQVTLSCSPISGHRSVSWYQQTPGQGLQFLFEYFSETQRNKGNFPGRFSGRQFSNSRSEMNVSTLELGDSALYLCASSNEPLGTGELFFGEGSRLTVL.

Points on this clonotype: Sequence at one end of the junction differs from germline and may be a read error. This chain connects TRBV5-5 to TRBJ1-2; the match to TRBD1 covers 9 bases. This CDR3 spans 14 amino acids. Germline CDR1 SGHKS, CDR2 YYEKEE (reference sequence). CDR3 loop: CAGSLGQGLYGYTF. Here the CDR3 DNA reads TGTGCCGGCAGCCTCGGACAGGGGCTCTATGGCTACACCTTC.

Many counts were recorded for this clonotype. This chain connects TRBV20-1 to TRBJ2-1, with D tentatively TRBD1 (6 bases). V was trimmed by 4 bases and J by 5 bases, leaving 12 bases between them. In germline, CDR1 is DFQATT, CDR2 SNEGSKA (reference sequence). The CDR3 is 13 amino acids. The CDR3 DNA reads TGCAGTGCTAAGGGGGTAATGGACAATGAGCAGTTCTTC. It codes for CSAKGVMDNEQFF.

A few counts support this clonotype. This chain's CDR3 is CASSLVQGIPLNYGYTF. In DNA, the CDR3 is TGTGCCAGCAGCTTGGTTCAGGGTATTCCCCTTAACTATGGCTACACCTTC. This chain connects TRBV7-2 to TRBJ1-2; possible D gene TRBD1, 5 bases. The germline gives CDR1 SGHTA, CDR2 FQGNSA. The CDR3 length is 17 residues. V was clipped by 3 bases and J by 1 base, with 18 bases between them.

This clonotype appeared a few times. The gene calls are TRBV10-3 and TRBJ1-2; no definite D call. CDR1 and CDR2 from the germline V gene are ENHRY and SYGVKD. The V gene lost 3 bases and the J gene lost 8 bases, with 4 bases spanning the gap. The CDR3 runs 10 residues. In DNA, the CDR3 is TGTGCCATCAGTGATGAAGGCTACACCTTC. As protein: CAISDEGYTF.

With respect to this clonotype: A much larger clone lies a single base off, so this may be a read error. This chain uses TRBV9 with TRBJ2-4; TRBD1 matches at 7 bases. From germline, CDR1 is SGDLS and CDR2 YYNGEE. The CDR3 runs to 14 residues. CDR3 DNA sequence: TGTGCCTGCAGCGGCCGGGACAGAAAAAACATTCAGTACTTC. Translation gives CACSGRDRKNIQYF.

This clonotype was observed a handful of times. The chain joins TRBV21-1 to TRBJ2-1. TRBV21-1 constitutes a pseudogene. The CDR3 has 20 amino acids. CDR3 region: CASRMPCRQMFVSTYNEQFF. Written as DNA, the CDR3 is TGTGCCAGCCGAATGCCTTGCCGGCAAATGTTCGTGTCAACGTACAATGAGCAGTTCTTC.

J is TRBJ2-1 and V is TRBV23-1, with 10 bases that match TRBD1. TRBV23-1 is an ORF for which the function is uncertain. V was pared by 4 bases and J by 1 base, with 4 bases of the junction left unmatched. The CDR3 spans 16 residues. This chain's CDR3 is CASSLRQGASYNEQFF. The CDR3, as DNA: TGCGCCAGCAGTCTGCGACAGGGGGCGTCCTACAATGAGCAGTTCTTC.

The chain has TRBV25-1 and TRBJ2-1, with D unresolved. CDR1 MGHDK and CDR2 SYGVNS come from the germline V gene. The CDR3 is made up of 18 amino acids. The ends were cut back, 7 bases at V and 4 bases at J, with 26 bases in the middle. In DNA form, the CDR3 reads TGTGCCAGCATAGGGTGGTCCCCCGACGCCTCCGATTACAATGAGCAGTTCTTC. As protein: CASIGWSPDASDYNEQFF.

To note about this clonotype: A much larger clone lies a single base off, so this may be a read error. This rearrangement joins TRBV20-1 to TRBJ2-1; unclear D gene. The DNA end is a closer match to TRBJ2-7, so the J assignment may be wrong. The CDR3 is 11 amino acids. Germline CDR1 is DFQATT and CDR2 is SNEGSKA (reference sequence). The CDR3 DNA reads TGCAGTGCCTCACTTTGGGACGAGCAGTACTTC. As protein: CSASLWDEQYF.

This clonotype was counted many times. Compared with germline, one end of the junction differs, possibly owing to a read error. The gene calls are TRBV7-9 and TRBJ2-1, with D perhaps TRBD1 (6 bases). The CDR3 totals 12 residues. Germline lookup yields CDR1 SEHNR and CDR2 FQNEAQ (reference sequence). The CDR3 here is CASSLGGYEQFF. The CDR3 bases are TGTGCCAGCAGTTTAGGGGGATACGAGCAGTTCTTC.

V and J are TRBV27 and TRBJ2-4, with TRBD2 identical over 10 bases. Judging by the DNA end, TRBJ2-7 fits better; the J call may be wrong. Germline CDR1 and CDR2: MNHEY and SMNVEV (reference sequence). This CDR3 is 15 amino acids long. The DNA of the CDR3 is TGTGCCAGCAGTTTTTCTAGCGGGAGATCCTACGAGCAGTACTTC. As protein: CASSFSSGRSYEQYF.

The table lists this clonotype with many counts. CDR3 region: CASSQAIYPDSSTDTQYF. In nucleotides, the CDR3 is TGCGCCAGCAGCCAAGCCATCTACCCGGACTCTAGCACAGATACGCAGTATTTT. This chain connects TRBV4-3 to TRBJ2-3; tentatively, D is TRBD2 (5 bases). The ends were cut back, 1 base at V and 0 bases at J, with 17 bases in the middle. CDR3 size: 18 residues. Looked up from germline, CDR1 is LGHNA and CDR2 is YSLEER.

This chain joins TRBV20-1 and TRBJ1-5, with 8 bases identical to TRBD1. Germline V lookup: CDR1 DFQATT, CDR2 SNEGSKA (reference sequence). The CDR3 consists of 15 residues. The V gene end was trimmed by 3 bases and the J gene end by 3 bases; junction bases not matched to a gene: 7. Here the CDR3 reads CSASDGQGFNQPQHF. For the CDR3, the DNA is TGCAGTGCTAGCGATGGACAGGGCTTCAATCAGCCCCAGCATTTT.

This clonotype was seen a handful of times. The chain carries TRBV18 and TRBJ2-3; D is possibly TRBD2 (5 bases). CDR1 is KGHSH and CDR2 is LQKENI in the germline V gene. This CDR3 is built from 13 residues. V lost 4 bases to trimming and J lost 4 bases, with 9 bases between them. The CDR3 sequence: CASSRLEADTQYF. The CDR3 DNA reads as TGTGCCAGCTCACGGTTGGAGGCAGATACGCAGTATTTT.